The clone carrying this TCR beta chain was picked up one time. This entry comes from a study of blood T cell repertoires in COVID-19. Study in general: The analysed material was cDNA or gDNA that came from T cells, B-cell-depleted T cells, or PBMCs.

Before being deemed recovered, Cohort 3 donors had two negative PCRs, clearance, or symptom resolution. This table comes from immunoSEQ multiplex PCR, and its TCRdb copy is limited to in-frame clones, with some not included. The sample lists 300,000 to 450,000 clones; roughly 87% were seen once. Germline V gene lookup returns CDR1 SGHVS and CDR2 FNYEAQ. The CDR3 is made up of 16 amino acids. The V end was cut by 1 base, the J end by 1 base, with 13 bases between. This clonotype originated in a woman in her twenties or thirties who had recovered from COVID-19. The chain couples TRBV7-6 to TRBJ1-1; D perhaps matches TRBD1 (5 bases). The sample was PBMCs or T cells enriched from blood (not recorded which). The CDR3 is CASSLEAGEANTEAFF. The CDR3 coding sequence is TGTGCCAGCAGCTTAGAAGCGGGGGAGGCGAACACTGAAGCTTTCTTT.